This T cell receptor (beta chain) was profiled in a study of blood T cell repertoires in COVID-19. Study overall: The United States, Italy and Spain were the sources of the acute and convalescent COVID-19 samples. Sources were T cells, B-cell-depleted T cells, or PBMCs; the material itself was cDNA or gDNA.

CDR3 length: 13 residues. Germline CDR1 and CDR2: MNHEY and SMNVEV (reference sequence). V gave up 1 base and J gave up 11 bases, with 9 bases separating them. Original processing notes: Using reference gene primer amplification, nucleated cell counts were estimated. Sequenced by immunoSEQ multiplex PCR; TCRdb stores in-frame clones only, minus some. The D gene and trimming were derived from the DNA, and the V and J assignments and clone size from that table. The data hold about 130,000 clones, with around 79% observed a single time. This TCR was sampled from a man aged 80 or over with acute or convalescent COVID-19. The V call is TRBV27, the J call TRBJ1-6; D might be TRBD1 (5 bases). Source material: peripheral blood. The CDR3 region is CASSLYRGTPLHF. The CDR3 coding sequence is TGTGCCAGCAGTTTATACCGGGGGACACCCCTCCACTTT.